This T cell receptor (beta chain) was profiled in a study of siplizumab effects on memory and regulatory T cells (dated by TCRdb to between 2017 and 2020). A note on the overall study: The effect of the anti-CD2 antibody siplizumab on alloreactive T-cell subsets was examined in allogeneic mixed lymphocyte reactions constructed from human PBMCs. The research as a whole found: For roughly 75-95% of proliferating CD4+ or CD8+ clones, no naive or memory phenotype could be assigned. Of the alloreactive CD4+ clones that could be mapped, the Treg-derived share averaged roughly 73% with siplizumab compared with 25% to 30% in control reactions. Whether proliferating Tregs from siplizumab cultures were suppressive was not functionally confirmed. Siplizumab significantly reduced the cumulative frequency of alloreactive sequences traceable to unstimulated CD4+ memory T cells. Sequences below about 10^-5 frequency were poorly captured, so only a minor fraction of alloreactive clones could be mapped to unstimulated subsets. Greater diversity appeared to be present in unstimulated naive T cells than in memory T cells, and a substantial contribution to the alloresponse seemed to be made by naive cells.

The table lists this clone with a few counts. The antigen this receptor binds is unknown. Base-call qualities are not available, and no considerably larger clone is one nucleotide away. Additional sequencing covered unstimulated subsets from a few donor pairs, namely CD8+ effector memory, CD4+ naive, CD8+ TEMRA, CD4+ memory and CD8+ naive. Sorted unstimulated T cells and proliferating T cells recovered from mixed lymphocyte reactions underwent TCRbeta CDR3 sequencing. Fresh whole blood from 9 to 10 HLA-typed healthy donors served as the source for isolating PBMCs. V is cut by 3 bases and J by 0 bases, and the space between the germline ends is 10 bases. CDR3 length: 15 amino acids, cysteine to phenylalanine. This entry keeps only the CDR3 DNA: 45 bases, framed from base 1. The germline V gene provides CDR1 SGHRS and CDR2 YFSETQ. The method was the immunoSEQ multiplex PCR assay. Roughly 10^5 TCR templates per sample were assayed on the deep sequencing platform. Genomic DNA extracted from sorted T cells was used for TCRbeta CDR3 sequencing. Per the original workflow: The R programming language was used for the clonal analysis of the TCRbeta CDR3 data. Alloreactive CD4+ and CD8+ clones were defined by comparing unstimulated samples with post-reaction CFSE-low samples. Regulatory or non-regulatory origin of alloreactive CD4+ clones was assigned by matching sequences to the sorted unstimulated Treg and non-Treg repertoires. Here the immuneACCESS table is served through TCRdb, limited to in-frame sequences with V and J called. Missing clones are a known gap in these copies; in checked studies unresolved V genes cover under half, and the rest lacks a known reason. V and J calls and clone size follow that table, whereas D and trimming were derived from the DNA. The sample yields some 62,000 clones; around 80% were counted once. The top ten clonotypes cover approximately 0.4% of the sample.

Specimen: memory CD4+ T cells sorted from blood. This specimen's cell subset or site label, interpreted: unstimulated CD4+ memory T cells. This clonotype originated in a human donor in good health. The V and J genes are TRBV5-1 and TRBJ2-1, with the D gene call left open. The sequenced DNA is TGCGCCAGCAGCTCCCACCTTAGCTCCTACAATGAGCAGTTCTTC. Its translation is CASSSHLSSYNEQFF.